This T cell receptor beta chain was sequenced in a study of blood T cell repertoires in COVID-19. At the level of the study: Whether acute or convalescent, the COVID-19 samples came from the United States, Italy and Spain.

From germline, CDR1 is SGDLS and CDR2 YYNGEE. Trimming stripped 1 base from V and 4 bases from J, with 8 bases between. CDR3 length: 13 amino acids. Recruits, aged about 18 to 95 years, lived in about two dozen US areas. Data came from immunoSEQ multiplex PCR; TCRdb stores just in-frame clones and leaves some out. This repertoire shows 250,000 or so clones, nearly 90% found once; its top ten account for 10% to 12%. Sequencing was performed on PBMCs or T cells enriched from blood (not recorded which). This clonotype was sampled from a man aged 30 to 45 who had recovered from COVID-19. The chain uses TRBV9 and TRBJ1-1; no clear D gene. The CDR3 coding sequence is TGTGCCAGCAGCGTATCGGGAAGCACTGAAGCTTTCTTT. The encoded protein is CASSVSGSTEAFF. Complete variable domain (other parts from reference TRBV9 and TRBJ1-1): DSGVTQTPKHLITATGQRVTLRCSPRSGDLSVYWYQQSLDQGLQFLIQYYNGEERAKGNILERFSAQQFPDLHSELNLSSLELGDSALYFCASSVSGSTEAFFGQGTRLTVV.